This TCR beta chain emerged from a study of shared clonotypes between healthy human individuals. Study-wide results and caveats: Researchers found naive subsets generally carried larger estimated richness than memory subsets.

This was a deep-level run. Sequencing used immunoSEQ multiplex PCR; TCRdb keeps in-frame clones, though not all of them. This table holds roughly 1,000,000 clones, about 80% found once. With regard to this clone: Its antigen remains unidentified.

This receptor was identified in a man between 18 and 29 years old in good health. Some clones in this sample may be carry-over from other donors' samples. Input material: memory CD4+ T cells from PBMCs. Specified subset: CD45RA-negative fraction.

This CDR3 is CASSYSPGGYEQYF. Here the CDR3 DNA reads TGTGCCAGCAGTTACTCTCCGGGGGGGTACGAGCAGTACTTC. The gene calls are TRBV6-6 and TRBJ2-7; 8 bases are shared with TRBD2. CDR1 MNHNY and CDR2 SVGAGI come from the germline V gene (reference sequence). This CDR3 has 14 residues. V lost 0 bases to trimming and J lost 4 bases; unmatched junction nucleotides: 2.